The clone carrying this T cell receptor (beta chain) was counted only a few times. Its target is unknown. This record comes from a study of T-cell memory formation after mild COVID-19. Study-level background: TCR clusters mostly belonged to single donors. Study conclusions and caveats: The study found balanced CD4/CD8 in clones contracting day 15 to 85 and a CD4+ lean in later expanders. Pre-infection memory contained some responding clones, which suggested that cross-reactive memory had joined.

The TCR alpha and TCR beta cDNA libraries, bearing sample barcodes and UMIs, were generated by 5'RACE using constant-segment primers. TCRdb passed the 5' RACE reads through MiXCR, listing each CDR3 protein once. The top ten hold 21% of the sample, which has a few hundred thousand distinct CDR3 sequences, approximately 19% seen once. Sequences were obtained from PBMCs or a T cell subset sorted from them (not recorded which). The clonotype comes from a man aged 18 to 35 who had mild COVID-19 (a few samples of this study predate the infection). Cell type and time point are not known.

CDR3 coding DNA: TGTGCCAGCATGGACTTGAACACTGAAGCTTTCTTT. This translates into CASMDLNTEAFF. The rearrangement links TRBV28 to TRBJ1-1; the D is unclear. The CDR3 is 12 residues long. V lost 7 bases and J 0 bases, leaving 6 bases between the germline ends. The germline V gene has CDR1 MDHEN and CDR2 SYDVKM.